The 32 T cell receptor beta chains listed next were all sequenced from one sample in a study of cytomegalovirus exposure and HLA in healthy donors. In the PCR, 60 Vbeta and 13 Jbeta primers were used. Repertoires were generated with immunoSEQ multiplex PCR, while TCRdb's copy carries only in-frame clones and drops some. The sample carries roughly 150,000 clones, approximately 88% recorded once. Sequencing was carried out using PBMCs. These receptors all stem from a young woman in good health and CMV-seronegative.

The chain uses TRBV11-2 and TRBJ2-2, with TRBD2 identical over 9 bases. Germline V gives CDR1 SGHAT, CDR2 FQNNGV. The CDR3 has 18 amino acids. The J segment lost 5 bases and the V segment lost 4 bases, leaving 14 bases of the junction unmatched. The CDR3 DNA reads TGTGCCAGCAGCTATCGACTCGGAGTAGCGGGGGAGACCGGGGAGCTGTTTTTT. Translating it yields CASSYRLGVAGETGELFF.

This clone was picked up one time. The chain joins TRBV19 to TRBJ2-2; D not certain. CDR1 LNHDA and CDR2 SQIVND come from the germline V gene (reference sequence). V lost 2 bases and J lost 0, with 10 bases in between. This CDR3 contains 16 residues. The DNA of the CDR3 is TGTGCCAGTAGTATACCCATACTCTCGAACACCGGGGAGCTGTTTTTT. It yields the protein CASSIPILSNTGELFF.

This sequence joins TRBV5-1 and TRBJ2-5; weak D call: TRBD1 (6 bases). TRBJ2-7 matches the DNA end more closely, so the J call is doubtful. This CDR3 region has 13 residues. Germline CDR1 is SGHRS and CDR2 is YFSETQ. The DNA for the CDR3 is TGCGCCAGCACCTGGGACAACTCCTACGAGCAGTACTTC. Translating gives CASTWDNSYEQYF.

This chain links TRBV6-1 with TRBJ2-7, with unresolved D. Between the trimmed V and J ends, which lost 2 bases and 2 bases, there was a span of 10 bases. The CDR3 extends over 14 amino acids. CDR1 is MNHNS and CDR2 is SASEGT in the germline V gene. The DNA for the CDR3 is TGTGCCAGCAGTGAACCGGGTCCCCCCTACGAGCAGTACTTC. Translated, it gives CASSEPGPPYEQYF.

The chain recombines TRBV7-9 with TRBJ2-5; 9 nucleotides agree with TRBD2. Germline-derived CDR1 and CDR2 are SEHNR and FQNEAQ (reference sequence). V shed 5 bases and J 4 bases; nucleotides not matched to a gene: 11. The CDR3 is 16 residues long. DNA for the CDR3: TGTGCCAGCAGCCCCCGGGCGCGGGGGGGCCTAGAGACCCAGTACTTC. Protein: CASSPRARGGLETQYF.

The gene calls are TRBV23-1 and TRBJ1-5; 7 bases match TRBD1. Being an ORF, TRBV23-1 has a function that is uncertain. The CDR3 totals 18 residues. The V segment lost 3 bases and the J segment 4 bases; nucleotides outside the gene matches: 15. The CDR3 spells CASSQTGTEECGNQPQHF. The CDR3 region has the DNA TGCGCCAGCAGTCAGACCGGGACAGAGGAGTGCGGAAATCAGCCCCAGCATTTT.

This clone was observed once. V and J are TRBV11-2 and TRBJ2-5; 10 bases are a match to TRBD2. V shed 1 base, J shed 4 bases, and the junction held 9 bases outside the gene matches. The CDR3 length is 17 residues. In germline, CDR1 is SGHAT, CDR2 FQNNGV. This chain's CDR3 is CASSLVPSGGAGETQYF. The CDR3 coding sequence is TGTGCCAGCAGCTTAGTGCCGAGCGGGGGGGCCGGAGAGACCCAGTACTTC.

The chain couples TRBV7-3 to TRBJ1-5; D is perhaps TRBD1 (6 bases). CDR3 length equals 13 residues. The ends were cut back, 3 bases at V and 7 bases at J, with 10 bases in the middle. CDR1 and CDR2 (germline): SGHTA, FQGTGA. CDR3 sequence (DNA): TGTGCCAGCAGCTTCGGACAGAACCAGCCCCAGCATTTT. Its protein product is CASSFGQNQPQHF.

The chain recombines TRBV30 with TRBJ2-5; D gene ambiguous. Trimming shortened V by 2 bases and J by 6 bases, and 13 bases separated the two germline ends. This CDR3 contains 13 residues. Germline CDR1 is GTSNPN and CDR2 is SVGIG (reference sequence). CDR3 amino acids: CAWSPTKTQTQYF. CDR3 nucleotide sequence: TGTGCCTGGAGTCCCACCAAAACTCAGACCCAGTACTTC.

V usage is TRBV19 and J usage is TRBJ2-6; 9 bases align to TRBD2. Trimming took 0 bases from V and 2 from J; bases not matched to a gene: 2. Germline CDR1 is LNHDA and CDR2 is SQIVND (reference sequence). The CDR3 loop spans 17 amino acids. The CDR3 nucleotides are TGTGCCAGTAGTATAGATAGACTAGCGGCTGGGGCCAACGTCCTGACTTTC. This encodes CASSIDRLAAGANVLTF.

This clone came up once. The V gene is TRBV10-2, the J gene TRBJ1-5, with 10 nucleotides matching TRBD1. V trimming: 4 bases; J trimming: 9 bases; junction bases outside the gene matches: 6. Germline loops: CDR1 WSHSY, CDR2 SAAADI. This CDR3 is built from 14 residues. The CDR3 DNA follows: TGCGCCAGCAGTGGGACAGGGGGGACTGGGCCCCAGCATTTT. The encoded protein is CASSGTGGTGPQHF.

The chain is built from TRBV6-5 and TRBJ2-7; weak D call: TRBD1 (5 bases). CDR1 is MNHEY, CDR2 SVGAGI, per germline. Trimming removed 6 bases from V and 6 bases from J, with 12 bases in between. CDR3 length equals 12 residues. CDR3 in DNA: TGTGCCAGCAGCGAGGACACGGCCGAGCAGTACTTC. This gives the protein CASSEDTAEQYF.

The chain has TRBV4-1 and TRBJ2-7; 8 bases agree with TRBD1. CDR3 length: 15 amino acids. V trimming: 5 bases; J trimming: 0 bases; junction bases outside the gene matches: 6. CDR1 is MGHRA, CDR2 YSYEKL, per germline. The CDR3 region has the DNA TGCGCCAGCAGCTTCCGACAGGGGTTCTCCTACGAGCAGTACTTC. It is translated as CASSFRQGFSYEQYF.

This rearrangement joins TRBV21-1 to TRBJ2-7; the D call of TRBD1 is as the table states it, not checked on the DNA. TRBV21-1 is listed as a pseudogene. The CDR3 length is 15 residues. The CDR3 bases are TGTGCCAGCAGCAAAGTAGGGGGACCCACCTACGAGCAGTACTTC. This sequence encodes CASSKVGGPTYEQYF.

The V and J genes are TRBV14 and TRBJ1-1; D not resolved. V lost 4 bases, J lost 5 bases, and 11 bases lay in between. This CDR3 has 13 residues. The germline V gene encodes CDR1 SGHDN and CDR2 FVKESK. The chain's CDR3 is CASSRLEGTEAFF. CDR3 sequence (DNA): TGTGCCAGCAGCCGCCTCGAGGGAACTGAAGCTTTCTTT.

The chain joins TRBV6-5 to TRBJ1-3; 9 bases map to TRBD1. V was clipped by 6 bases and J by 3 bases; unmatched bases: 6. The CDR3 extends over 15 amino acids. Germline CDR1 and CDR2: MNHEY and SVGAGI. In DNA form, the CDR3 reads TGTGCCAGCAGCTCCGGGACAGGGAATGGAAACACCATATATTTT. Translating gives CASSSGTGNGNTIYF.

This clone was seen only a few times. Other DNA sequences of this sample code for an identical CDR3. The V gene is TRBV27, the J gene TRBJ2-1, with D unclear. V gave up 2 bases and J gave up 4 bases, with 6 bases separating them. Germline values: CDR1 MNHEY, CDR2 SMNVEV (reference sequence). This CDR3 is 13 amino acids long. The CDR3 DNA is TGTGCCAGCAGTTTAAATAGATACAATGAGCAGTTCTTC. Its protein is CASSLNRYNEQFF.

The chain joins TRBV5-4 to TRBJ1-2; TRBD1 matches 9 bases. V trimming: 3 bases; J trimming: 5 bases; junction bases outside the gene matches: 11. Germline lookup yields CDR1 SGHNT and CDR2 YYREEE (reference sequence). The CDR3 is 16 amino acids. Here the CDR3 DNA reads TGTGCCAGCAGCTCCGGACCCGGGACAGGGATTTATGGCTACACCTTC. It is translated as CASSSGPGTGIYGYTF.

The J gene is TRBJ1-3, the V gene TRBV28; TRBD1 aligns across 8 bases. CDR1 and CDR2 (germline): MDHEN, SYDVKM. This CDR3 is built from 18 residues. Losses at the gene ends were 4 bases for V and 0 bases for J; bases not matched to a gene: 11. CDR3 region: CASSSWTGPIYSGNTIYF. In nucleotides, the CDR3 is TGTGCCAGCAGTTCCTGGACAGGGCCGATTTACTCTGGAAACACCATATATTTT.

This clone was seen just once. The V gene is TRBV28, the J gene TRBJ1-3; D remains ambiguous. Trimming shortened V by 5 bases and J by 1 base, and 9 bases separated the two germline ends. Germline CDR1 MDHEN, CDR2 SYDVKM. The CDR3 extends over 14 amino acids. CDR3 nucleotides: TGTGCCAGCAGTGGCTCGGGTTCTGGAAACACCATATATTTT. Protein product: CASSGSGSGNTIYF.

The V call is TRBV4-2, the J call TRBJ2-7; 9 bases fit TRBD2. There are 15 residues in the CDR3. The J segment lost 5 bases and the V segment lost 1 base, leaving 6 bases of the junction unmatched. Germline V lookup: CDR1 LGHNA, CDR2 YNFKEQ. The CDR3 loop is CASSQGGLAIDEQYF. The CDR3 DNA sequence: TGTGCCAGCAGCCAAGGGGGACTAGCAATCGACGAGCAGTACTTC.

The rearrangement uses TRBV6-4 and TRBJ1-2; D gene uncertain. The CDR3 runs to 13 residues. V lost 2 bases, J lost 8 bases, and 12 bases lay in between. Germline CDR1 and CDR2: MRHNA and SNTAGT. CDR3 amino acids: CASSDLTGSGYTF. The CDR3 DNA reads as TGTGCCAGCAGTGACCTGACGGGGAGCGGCTACACCTTC.

The CDR3 region has the DNA TGTGCCAGCTCGGCCGGGACAGGGAATTTTAGGGCCAACGTCCTGACTTTC. Its translation: CASSAGTGNFRANVLTF. This chain connects TRBV18 to TRBJ2-6; 9 bases are shared with TRBD1. With V trimmed by 6 bases and J by 5 bases, 11 bases remained unmatched. This CDR3 comprises 17 residues. In germline, CDR1 is KGHSH, CDR2 LQKENI.

The chain links TRBV7-8 to TRBJ2-7, with a possible D match to TRBD2 (5 bases). Germline CDR1 SGHVS, CDR2 FQNEAQ. The V gene lost 4 bases and the J gene lost 2 bases, with 9 bases spanning the gap. This CDR3 is 13 amino acids long. CDR3 nucleotide sequence: TGTGCCAGCAGCTCCAGGCGGGCCTACGAGCAGTACTTC. It yields the protein CASSSRRAYEQYF.

The chain links TRBV5-1 to TRBJ2-7; 10 positions match TRBD1. Per germline, CDR1 SGHRS and CDR2 YFSETQ. The CDR3 length is 12 residues. V was clipped by 7 bases and J by 5 bases; unmatched bases: 3. CDR3 DNA: TGCGCCAGCGGGGACAGGGGTGACGAGCAGTACTTC. Its translation: CASGDRGDEQYF.

V and J are TRBV27 and TRBJ2-4; 12 bases map to TRBD2. Germline V gene data show CDR1 as MNHEY and CDR2 as SMNVEV (reference sequence). Losses at the gene ends were 3 bases for V and 3 bases for J; bases not matched to a gene: 12. The CDR3 extends over 19 amino acids. The CDR3 DNA is TGTGCCAGCAGTTTGACTAGCGGGGGCGCGAGGGATGTCAAAAACATTCAGTACTTC. This encodes CASSLTSGGARDVKNIQYF.

Within the sample, this clone is medium-sized (0.01 to 0.1%). This same CDR3 is encoded by further DNA sequences in the sample. The chain links TRBV19 to TRBJ1-5; TRBD1 is a possible D gene (6 bases). The CDR3 extends over 13 amino acids. The V end was cut by 1 base, the J end by 6 bases, with 7 bases between. CDR1 is LNHDA, CDR2 SQIVND, per germline (reference sequence). CDR3 sequence reads: CASSIVGGQPQHF. CDR3 nucleotides: TGTGCCAGTAGTATAGTAGGGGGTCAGCCCCAGCATTTT.

This rearrangement joins TRBV5-4 to TRBJ2-1; D may be TRBD1 (5 bases). The germline CDR1 and CDR2 sequences are SGHNT and YYREEE (reference sequence). The germline V and J ends were trimmed by 3 bases and 1 base, with 11 bases remaining between them. There are 15 residues in the CDR3. Written as DNA, the CDR3 is TGTGCCAGCAGCTCAGGGTCTAAATCCTACAATGAGCAGTTCTTC. It specifies CASSSGSKSYNEQFF.

The gene calls are TRBV2 and TRBJ1-1; 8 bases are a match to TRBD1. V trimming: 6 bases; J trimming: 5 bases; junction bases outside the gene matches: 8. Germline CDR1 SNHLY, CDR2 FYNNEI. The CDR3 spans 14 residues. CDR3 loop: CASSGQGAHTEAFF. The CDR3 coding sequence is TGTGCCAGCAGCGGCCAGGGGGCGCATACTGAAGCTTTCTTT. The whole variable domain, remainder taken from reference TRBV2 and TRBJ1-1, is EPEVTQTPSHQVTQMGQEVILRCVPISNHLYFYWYRQILGQKVEFLVSFYNNEISEKSEIFDDQFSVERPDGSNFTLKIRSTKLEDSAMYFCASSGQGAHTEAFFGQGTRLTVV.

CDR3: CACRPGYSGANVLTF. CDR3 nucleotide sequence: TGTGCTTGTCGTCCAGGCTACTCTGGGGCCAACGTCCTGACTTTC. The chain joins TRBV19 to TRBJ2-6; D unresolved. Per germline, CDR1 LNHDA and CDR2 SQIVND (reference sequence). The CDR3 has 15 amino acids.

The count of this clone is one. V and J are TRBV12-5 and TRBJ2-1; the match to TRBD1 covers 9 bases. The CDR3 is 15 amino acids. Germline V CDR1 and CDR2: LGHNT, FRNRAP. The V gene end was trimmed by 4 bases and the J gene end by 2 bases; junction bases not matched to a gene: 3. The CDR3 region is CASGWGQGAYNEQFF. Here the CDR3 DNA reads TGTGCTAGTGGTTGGGGACAGGGTGCCTACAATGAGCAGTTCTTC. Full variable domain (outside the CDR3, taken from reference TRBV12-5 and TRBJ2-1): DARVTQTPRHKVTEMGQEVTMRCQPILGHNTVFWYRQTMMQGLELLAYFRNRAPLDDSGMPKDRFSAEMPDATLATLKIQPSEPRDSAVYFCASGWGQGAYNEQFFGPGTRLTVL.

The chain recombines TRBV5-1 with TRBJ1-4, with D unclear. Trimming took 5 bases from V and 7 from J, leaving 15 bases between them. This CDR3 spans 14 amino acids. Looked up from germline, CDR1 is SGHRS and CDR2 is YFSETQ. For the CDR3, the DNA is TGCGCCAGCAGTTCGGGGATCGGCGGTGAAAAACTGTTTTTT. It yields the protein CASSSGIGGEKLFF.